This TCR beta chain was found in a study of vaccination and CD4 T cells after COVID-19. The study, taken as a whole, reports: In convalescent patients, a median approximately 90% of reactive clones appeared only post-vaccination.

This clonotype has a handful of counts. Its cognate antigen is unknown. As for treatment: approximately 11-day PBMC culture with coronavirus spike peptide pools or control peptides (ViraFEST assay). Cultures used 2.1 million or so PBMCs per well, roughly 9.8 IU/ml IL-2 and approximately 10 ug/ml peptides. The Oncomine TCR Beta short-read assay generated sequence data from the DNA of cultured CD4+ T cells. TCRdb passed the PCR reads through MiXCR, listing each CDR3 protein once. The table records approximately 14,000 distinct CDR3 sequences, roughly 57% of them present only once. Per germline, CDR1 SGHAT and CDR2 FQNNGV. The CDR3 has 14 residues. V was clipped by 3 bases and J by 5 bases, with 14 bases between them.

The chain is built from TRBV11-2 and TRBJ2-7; D gene ambiguous. The sequence was obtained from a human donor who had recovered from COVID-19. The sample comprised CD4+ T cells from blood, cultured in vitro. CDR3 sequence: CASSLAGALNEQYF. CDR3 coding DNA: TGTGCCAGCAGCTTGGCAGGCGCTTTGAACGAGCAGTACTTC.